This T cell receptor beta chain emerged from a study of T cell repertoires in cytomegalovirus infection. In the study overall: Recently identified HLA-C-restricted CMV epitopes and well-studied HLA-B-restricted CMV epitopes were used by the study. Public TCR beta signatures marked donors with CMV infection and the matching HLA.

TCRdb processed the reads anew with MiXCR; each CDR3 protein has one entry. The sample has about 52,000 distinct CDR3 sequences, 20% seen once; the top ten hold over 75%. This clonotype was detected a few times. No antigen is known for it. The CDR3 loop spans 12 amino acids. V gave up 0 bases and J gave up 3 bases, with 2 bases separating them. Germline V gene lookup returns CDR1 MGHRA and CDR2 YSYEKL. This TCR was sampled from a human donor in good health (CMV status not recorded). Some clones in this sample may be carry-over from other donors' samples. This chain joins TRBV4-1 and TRBJ1-2; D not certain. The specimen comprised CD8+ T cells from cultured PBMCs, sampled from culture after CMV antigen stimulation. The CDR3 DNA sequence: TGCGCCAGCAGCCAAGATGACTATGGCTACACCTTC. Its translation is CASSQDDYGYTF.